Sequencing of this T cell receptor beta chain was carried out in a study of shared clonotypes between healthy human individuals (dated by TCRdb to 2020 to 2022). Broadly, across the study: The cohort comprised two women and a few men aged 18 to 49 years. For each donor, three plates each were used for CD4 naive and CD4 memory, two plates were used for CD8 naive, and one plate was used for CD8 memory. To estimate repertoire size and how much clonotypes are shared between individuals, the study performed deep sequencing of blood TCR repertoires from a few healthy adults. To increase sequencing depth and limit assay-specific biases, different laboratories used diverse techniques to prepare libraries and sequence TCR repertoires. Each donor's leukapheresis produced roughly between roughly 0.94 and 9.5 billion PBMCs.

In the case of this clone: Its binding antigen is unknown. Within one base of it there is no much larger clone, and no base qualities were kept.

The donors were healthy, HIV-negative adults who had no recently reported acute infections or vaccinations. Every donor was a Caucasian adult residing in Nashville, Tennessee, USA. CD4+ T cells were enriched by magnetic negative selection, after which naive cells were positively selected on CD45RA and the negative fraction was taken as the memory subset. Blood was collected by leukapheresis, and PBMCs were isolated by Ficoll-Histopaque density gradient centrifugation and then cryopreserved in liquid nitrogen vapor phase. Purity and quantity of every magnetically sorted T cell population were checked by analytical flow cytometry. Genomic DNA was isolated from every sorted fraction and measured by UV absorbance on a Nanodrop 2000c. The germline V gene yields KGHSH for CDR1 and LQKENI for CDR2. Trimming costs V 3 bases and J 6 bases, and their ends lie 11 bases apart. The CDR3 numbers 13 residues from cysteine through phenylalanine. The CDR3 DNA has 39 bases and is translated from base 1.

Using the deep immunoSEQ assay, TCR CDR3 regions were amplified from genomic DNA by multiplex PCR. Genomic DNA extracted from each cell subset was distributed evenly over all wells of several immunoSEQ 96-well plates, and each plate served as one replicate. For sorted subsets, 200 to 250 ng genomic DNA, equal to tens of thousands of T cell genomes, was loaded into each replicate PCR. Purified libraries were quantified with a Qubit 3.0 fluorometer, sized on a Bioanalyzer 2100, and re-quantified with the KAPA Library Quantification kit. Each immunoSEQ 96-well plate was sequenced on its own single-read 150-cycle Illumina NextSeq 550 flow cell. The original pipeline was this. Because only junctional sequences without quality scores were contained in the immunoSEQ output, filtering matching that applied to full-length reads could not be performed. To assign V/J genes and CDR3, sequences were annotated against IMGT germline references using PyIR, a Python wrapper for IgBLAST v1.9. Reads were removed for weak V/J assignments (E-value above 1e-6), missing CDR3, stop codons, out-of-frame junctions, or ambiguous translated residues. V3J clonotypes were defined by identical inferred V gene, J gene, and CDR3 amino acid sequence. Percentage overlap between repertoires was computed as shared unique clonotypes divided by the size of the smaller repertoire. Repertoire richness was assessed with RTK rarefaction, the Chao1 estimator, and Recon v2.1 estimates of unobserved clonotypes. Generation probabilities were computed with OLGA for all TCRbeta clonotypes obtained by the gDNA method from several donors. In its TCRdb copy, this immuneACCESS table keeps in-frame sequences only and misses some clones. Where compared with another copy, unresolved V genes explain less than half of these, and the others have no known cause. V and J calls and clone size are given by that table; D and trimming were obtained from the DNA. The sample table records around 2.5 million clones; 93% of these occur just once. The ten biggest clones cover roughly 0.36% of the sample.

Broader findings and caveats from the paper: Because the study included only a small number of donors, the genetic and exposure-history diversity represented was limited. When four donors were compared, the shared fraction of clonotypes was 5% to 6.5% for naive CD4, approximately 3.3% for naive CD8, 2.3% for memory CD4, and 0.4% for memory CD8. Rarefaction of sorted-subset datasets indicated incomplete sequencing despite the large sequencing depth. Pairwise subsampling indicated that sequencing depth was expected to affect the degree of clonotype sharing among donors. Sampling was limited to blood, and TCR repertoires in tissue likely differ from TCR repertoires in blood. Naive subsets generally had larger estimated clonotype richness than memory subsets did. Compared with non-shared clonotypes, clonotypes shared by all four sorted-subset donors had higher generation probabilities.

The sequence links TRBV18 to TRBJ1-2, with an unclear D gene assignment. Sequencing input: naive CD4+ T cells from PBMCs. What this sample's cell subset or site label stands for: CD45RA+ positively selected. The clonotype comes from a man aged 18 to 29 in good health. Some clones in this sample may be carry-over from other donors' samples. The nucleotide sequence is TGTGCCAGCTCACCTGAGGGATTCGATGGCTACACCTTC. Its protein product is CASSPEGFDGYTF.